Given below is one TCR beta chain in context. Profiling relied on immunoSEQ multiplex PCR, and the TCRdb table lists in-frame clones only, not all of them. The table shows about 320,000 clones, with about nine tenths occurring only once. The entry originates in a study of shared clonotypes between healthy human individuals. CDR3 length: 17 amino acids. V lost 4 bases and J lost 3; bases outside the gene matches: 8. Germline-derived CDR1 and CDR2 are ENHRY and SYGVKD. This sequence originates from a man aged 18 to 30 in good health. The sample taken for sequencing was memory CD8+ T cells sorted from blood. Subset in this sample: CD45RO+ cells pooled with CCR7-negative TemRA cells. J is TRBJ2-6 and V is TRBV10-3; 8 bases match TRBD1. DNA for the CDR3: TGTGCCATCAGTGGAGGAACAGGGGGGCTTGGGGCCAACGTCCTGACTTTC. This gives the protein CAISGGTGGLGANVLTF.